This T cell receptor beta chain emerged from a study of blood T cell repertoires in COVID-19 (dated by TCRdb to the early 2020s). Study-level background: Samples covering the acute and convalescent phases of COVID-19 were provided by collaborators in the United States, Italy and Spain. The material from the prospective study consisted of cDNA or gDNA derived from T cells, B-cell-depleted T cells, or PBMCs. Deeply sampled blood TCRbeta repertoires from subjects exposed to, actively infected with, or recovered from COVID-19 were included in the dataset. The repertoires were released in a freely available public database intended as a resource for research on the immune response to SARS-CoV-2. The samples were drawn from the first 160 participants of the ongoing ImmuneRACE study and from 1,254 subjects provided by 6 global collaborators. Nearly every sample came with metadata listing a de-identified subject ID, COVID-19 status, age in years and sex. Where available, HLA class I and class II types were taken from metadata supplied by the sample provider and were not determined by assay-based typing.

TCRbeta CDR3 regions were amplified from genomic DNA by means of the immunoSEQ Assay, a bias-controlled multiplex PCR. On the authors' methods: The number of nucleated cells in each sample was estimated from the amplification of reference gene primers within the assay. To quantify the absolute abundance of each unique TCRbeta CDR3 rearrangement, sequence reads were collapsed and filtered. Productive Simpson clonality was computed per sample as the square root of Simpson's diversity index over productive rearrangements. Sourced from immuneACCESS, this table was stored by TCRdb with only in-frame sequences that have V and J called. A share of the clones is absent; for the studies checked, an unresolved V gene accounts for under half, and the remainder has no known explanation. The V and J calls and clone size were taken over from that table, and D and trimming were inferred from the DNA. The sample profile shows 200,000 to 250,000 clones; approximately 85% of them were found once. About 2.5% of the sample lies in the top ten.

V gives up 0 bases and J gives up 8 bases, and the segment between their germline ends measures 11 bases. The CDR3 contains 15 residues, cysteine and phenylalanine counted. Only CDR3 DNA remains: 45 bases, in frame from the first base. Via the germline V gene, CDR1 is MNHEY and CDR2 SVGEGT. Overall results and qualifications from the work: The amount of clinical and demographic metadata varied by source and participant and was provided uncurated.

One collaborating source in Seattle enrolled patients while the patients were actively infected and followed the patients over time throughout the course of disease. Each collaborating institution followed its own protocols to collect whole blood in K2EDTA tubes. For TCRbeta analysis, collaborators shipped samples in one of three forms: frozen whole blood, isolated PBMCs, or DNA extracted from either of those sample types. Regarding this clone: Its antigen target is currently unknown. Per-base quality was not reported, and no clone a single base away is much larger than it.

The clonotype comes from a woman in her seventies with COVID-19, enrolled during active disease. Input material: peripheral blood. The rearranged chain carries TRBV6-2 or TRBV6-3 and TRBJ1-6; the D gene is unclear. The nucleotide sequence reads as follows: TGTGCCAGCAGTTACTCTGGGAGATGGGATTCACCCCTCCACTTT. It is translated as CASSYSGRWDSPLHF.